These 2 T cell receptor beta chains share one sample of origin, sequenced in a study of blood T cell repertoires in COVID-19. Generated by immunoSEQ multiplex PCR, the TCRdb table keeps only in-frame clones and is missing some. The top ten hold 3.5% to 4.5% of the sample, which has approximately 12,000 clones, about four fifths seen once. Source material: peripheral blood. These receptors all stem from an older woman with acute or convalescent COVID-19.

This clone was observed once. This chain connects TRBV6-5 to TRBJ2-1; 9 nucleotides align to TRBD2. The CDR3 contains 14 residues. The germline V gene encodes CDR1 MNHEY and CDR2 SVGAGI. J lost 3 bases, V lost 7 bases, and 4 bases had no gene match. The CDR3 region has the DNA TGTGCCAGCAAGGGGACTAGCCTCTACAATGAGCAGTTCTTC. This sequence encodes CASKGTSLYNEQFF.

The chain is built from TRBV18 and TRBJ1-3, with D maybe TRBD1 (5 bases). V gave up 1 base and J gave up 3 bases, with 7 bases separating them. CDR1 KGHSH and CDR2 LQKENI come from the germline V gene. The CDR3 totals 14 residues. CDR3 region: CASSPRGGGNTIYF. The CDR3 region has the DNA TGTGCCAGCTCACCACGCGGGGGTGGAAACACCATATATTTT. Based on the CDR3 plus reference TRBV18 and TRBJ1-3, the full variable domain is NAGVMQNPRHLVRRRGQEARLRCSPMKGHSHVYWYRQLPEEGLKFMVYLQKENIIDESGMPKERFSAEFPKEGPSILRIQQVVRGDSAAYFCASSPRGGGNTIYFGEGSWLTVV.